The following is a T cell receptor beta chain sequence with its context. Its antigen is unidentified. A far more abundant clone sits one base away, making this likely a read error. Six milliliters of peripheral blood were drawn at each of two time points. Genomic DNA was subjected to two-round multiplex PCR for amplification of TCR beta CDR3. First-round PCR employed TRBV- and TRBJ-specific primers for each gene. TCRdb passed the multiplex PCR reads through MiXCR, listing each CDR3 protein once. The table lists some 34,000 distinct CDR3 sequences, about 31% of them singletons. The CDR3 is made up of 15 amino acids. Germline V gene sequence: CDR1 MNHEY, CDR2 SVGAGI. These data belong to a study of prognosis after radiotherapy for stage I lung cancer. Study results and limitations: Determination of whether the expanded TCR clones were tumor-specific was not performed. Clone counts measured for unique TCRs fell after stereotactic body radiation therapy, median roughly 9,300 versus 7,200. Post-therapy Shannon entropy was lower in patients developing distant metastases following stereotactic body radiation therapy.

The TCR sequence derives from a donor over 45 with non-small cell lung cancer. The gene calls are TRBV6-5 and TRBJ2-3; 11 bases are shared with TRBD2. Here the sequenced sample was PBMCs, taken before or after stereotactic body radiation therapy (not recorded which). Here the CDR3 DNA reads TGTGTCAGCATTGTTAGCGGGGGGGCCGGCGATACGCAGTATTTT. Translation gives CVSIVSGGAGDTQYF.